The 12 T cell receptor beta chains reported below all come from one sample, sequenced in a study of cytomegalovirus exposure and HLA in healthy donors. PCR used 60 Vbeta primers and 13 Jbeta primers. Sequencing was performed with immunoSEQ multiplex PCR; in TCRdb, only in-frame clones are kept and a portion is missing. Recorded for this sample: 53,000 or so clones. Material for sequencing was PBMCs. These receptors came from a male donor in good health and CMV-seropositive.

The rearrangement links TRBV4-1 to TRBJ1-4, with D possibly TRBD1 on 5 matching bases. V dropped 4 bases and J dropped 2 bases, with 11 bases sitting between them. The germline V gene encodes CDR1 MGHRA and CDR2 YSYEKL. The CDR3 extends over 15 amino acids. The DNA for the CDR3 is TGCGCCAGCAGCCCGTTGGGGGGTACTAATGAAAAACTGTTTTTT. Its translation is CASSPLGGTNEKLFF.

CDR3 in DNA: TGTGCCAGCAAACTCCCCGGGACAGGGAACTATGGCTACACCTTC. Its protein product is CASKLPGTGNYGYTF. The chain carries TRBV27 and TRBJ1-2, with 9 bases aligning to TRBD1. Trimming removed 7 bases from V and 2 bases from J; junction bases left unmatched: 8. The CDR3 contains 15 residues. Germline V lookup: CDR1 MNHEY, CDR2 SMNVEV (reference sequence).

V is TRBV5-1 and J is TRBJ1-4; D unresolved. Trimming took 0 bases from V and 8 from J, leaving 11 bases between them. CDR3 length equals 14 residues. Germline CDR1 reads SGHRS; CDR2 reads YFSETQ. CDR3 loop: CASSLGPSGEKLFF. The CDR3 nucleotides read TGCGCCAGCAGCTTGGGGCCTTCGGGGGAAAAACTGTTTTTT.

The chain joins TRBV28 to TRBJ1-2; 10 nucleotides match TRBD1. Trimming cost V 6 bases and J 3 bases; bases outside gene matches: 10. CDR1 is MDHEN, CDR2 SYDVKM, per germline. The CDR3 has 16 amino acids. The CDR3 loop is CASSLGQGKVYYGYTF. CDR3 DNA: TGTGCCAGCAGCCTGGGACAGGGGAAAGTTTACTATGGCTACACCTTC.

The rearrangement uses TRBV10-3 and TRBJ2-7, with D possibly matching TRBD2 (5 bases). V gave up 0 bases and J gave up 0 bases, with 6 bases separating them. Looked up from germline, CDR1 is ENHRY and CDR2 is SYGVKD. This CDR3 spans 14 amino acids. The DNA of the CDR3 is TGTGCCATCAGTGAGTCCGGAGGCTCCTACGAGCAGTACTTC. Translating it yields CAISESGGSYEQYF.

The chain couples TRBV6-5 to TRBJ1-3; TRBD1 is a possible D gene (6 bases). Looked up from germline, CDR1 is MNHEY and CDR2 is SVGAGI. The CDR3 runs 15 residues. With 8 bases removed from V and 3 bases from J, the gap between germline ends came to 17 bases. The CDR3 nucleotides are TGTGCCAGCGGCCTAGCCAGGGGTTTTGGAAACACCATATATTTT. Its translation: CASGLARGFGNTIYF.

V and J are TRBV6-6 and TRBJ2-7, with 9 bases that match TRBD1. Trimming removed 8 bases from V and 2 bases from J; junction bases left unmatched: 10. There are 15 residues in the CDR3. Germline CDR1 MNHNY, CDR2 SVGAGI (reference sequence). The DNA for the CDR3 is TGTGCCAGCCGTTCCGGGAGACAGGGGGCCTACGAGCAGTACTTC. Translation gives CASRSGRQGAYEQYF.

The CDR3 nucleotides read TGTGCCAGCAGCCCTAGCCGCCTTGGGGTGGACACCGGGGAGCTGTTTTTT. Protein: CASSPSRLGVDTGELFF. The chain couples TRBV7-9 to TRBJ2-2; tentatively, D is TRBD2 (5 bases). Trimming stripped 5 bases from V and 3 bases from J, with 19 bases between. Germline CDR1 SEHNR, CDR2 FQNEAQ (reference sequence). This CDR3 is built from 17 residues.

The gene calls are TRBV5-4 and TRBJ2-5; D is possibly TRBD1 (5 bases). Trimming removed 7 bases from V and 7 bases from J, with 14 bases in between. Germline CDR1 and CDR2: SGHNT and YYREEE (reference sequence). The CDR3 sequence is 12 residues long. The CDR3 sequence: CASVRADGTQYF. In DNA, the CDR3 is TGTGCCAGCGTCAGGGCAGACGGGACCCAGTACTTC.

This sequence joins TRBV29-1 and TRBJ2-7; possibly TRBD2 for D (6 bases). The V gene's germline CDR1 is SQVTM and CDR2 ANQGSEA. The CDR3 loop spans 11 amino acids. V was shortened by 3 bases and J by 6 bases, with 9 bases between the two germline ends. CDR3 coding DNA: TGCAGCGTTGATTGGAGGGGCGAGCAGTACTTC. It translates to CSVDWRGEQYF.

This chain uses TRBV5-1 with TRBJ1-2; weak D call: TRBD1 (5 bases). The CDR3 is 14 residues long. Germline values: CDR1 SGHRS, CDR2 YFSETQ. Trimming left V 0 bases short and J 4 bases short, with 10 bases between. The DNA of the CDR3 is TGCGCCAGCAGCTTGGGGTGGCAGGGCTATGGCTACACCTTC. Translating gives CASSLGWQGYGYTF.

In DNA, the CDR3 is TGTGCCAGCTCCGGGTCCCTCTCTGGAAACACCATATATTTT. Translating it yields CASSGSLSGNTIYF. The gene calls are TRBV18 and TRBJ1-3; D is unresolved. V gave up 6 bases and J gave up 0 bases, with 9 bases separating them. This CDR3 is built from 14 residues. CDR1 is KGHSH, CDR2 LQKENI, per germline.